Listed here are 24 T cell receptor beta chains from one sample, sequenced in a study of CD8+ T cells in alopecia areata. Sequencing used cDNA as its template, made by extracting RNA and reverse transcribing it. The table came from immunoSEQ multiplex PCR; TCRdb's copy has only in-frame clones and leaves some out. The repertoire holds around 29,000 clones, with about 83% as singletons. Sequencing input: NKG2D-low CD8+ T cells sorted from blood. The origin of the receptors is a human donor with alopecia areata.

V gene TRBV7-9 combines with J gene TRBJ2-5; D is unresolved. Germline lookup yields CDR1 SEHNR and CDR2 FQNEAQ (reference sequence). This CDR3 region has 13 residues. Trimming removed 10 bases from V and 0 bases from J, with 12 bases in between. The CDR3 sequence: CATHPGNQETQYF. The DNA for the CDR3 is TGTGCCACCCATCCCGGCAACCAAGAGACCCAGTACTTC.

The J gene is TRBJ2-7, the V gene TRBV4-3; D call uncertain. The V gene lost 4 bases and the J gene lost 3 bases, with 13 bases spanning the gap. The CDR3 runs to 14 residues. CDR1 is LGHNA and CDR2 is YSLEER in the germline V gene. CDR3 sequence reads: CASSPAATNYEQYF. CDR3 DNA: TGCGCCAGCAGCCCCGCGGCGACCAACTACGAGCAGTACTTC.

CDR3 bases: TGTGCCAGCAGCTTAACCCGGGGCGATGGGAGAAATACGCAGTATTTT. This sequence encodes CASSLTRGDGRNTQYF. The rearrangement links TRBV7-9 to TRBJ2-3; D tentatively reads TRBD1 or TRBD2 (5 bases each). The CDR3 totals 16 residues. V was clipped by 2 bases and J by 7 bases, with 19 bases between them. Germline V CDR1 and CDR2: SEHNR, FQNEAQ (reference sequence).

The V and J genes are TRBV27 and TRBJ2-7; TRBD1 might be the D (6 bases). The CDR3 runs 16 residues. Trimming cost V 4 bases and J 0 bases, with 16 bases left between them. Germline loops: CDR1 MNHEY, CDR2 SMNVEV (reference sequence). CDR3 residues: CASSSSRGYRSYEQYF. The CDR3 nucleotides are TGTGCCAGCAGTTCATCCAGGGGATATCGCTCCTACGAGCAGTACTTC.

This clone showed up just a few times. The chain uses TRBV5-1 and TRBJ2-7, with TRBD1 as a possible D gene (6 bases). Trimming took off 4 bases at V and 5 bases at J, with 19 bases between the two ends. The CDR3 covers 15 residues. Germline V gene lookup returns CDR1 SGHRS and CDR2 YFSETQ. For the CDR3, the DNA is TGCGCCAGCAGCGAGACACAGGGTAGGAACAACGAGCAGTACTTC. This sequence encodes CASSETQGRNNEQYF.

The V call is TRBV29-1, the J call TRBJ2-7, with TRBD2 as a possible D gene (5 bases). The V gene's germline CDR1 is SQVTM and CDR2 ANQGSEA. Trimming cost V 1 base and J 0 bases, with 13 bases left between them. CDR3 length: 15 residues. CDR3 in DNA: TGCAGCGTTGAAGTTTCCGACTACCTCTCCTACGAGCAGTACTTC. It encodes CSVEVSDYLSYEQYF.

The chain carries TRBV5-1 and TRBJ2-3, with 11 bases aligning to TRBD2. Losses at the gene ends were 2 bases for V and 4 bases for J; bases not matched to a gene: 3. CDR3 length: 15 amino acids. Germline V lookup: CDR1 SGHRS, CDR2 YFSETQ. The CDR3 is CASSLGTSGADTQYF. The CDR3 region has the DNA TGCGCCAGCAGCTTAGGGACTAGCGGTGCAGATACGCAGTATTTT.

The rearrangement uses TRBV6-5 and TRBJ1-1, with unresolved D. Trimming took off 0 bases at V and 3 bases at J, with 2 bases between the two ends. The CDR3 runs 12 residues. Germline CDR1 and CDR2: MNHEY and SVGAGI. The CDR3 region is CASSYSDTEAFF. The CDR3 region has the DNA TGTGCCAGCAGTTACTCGGACACTGAAGCTTTCTTT.

This chain links TRBV4-1 with TRBJ2-1; D gene ambiguous. This CDR3 is built from 13 residues. Trimming shortened V by 1 base and J by 8 bases, and 9 bases separated the two germline ends. The germline V gene has CDR1 MGHRA and CDR2 YSYEKL. CDR3 sequence (DNA): TGCGCCAGCAGCCAAGTTTCGTGGGATGAGCAGTTCTTC. Amino acids: CASSQVSWDEQFF.

This sequence joins TRBV7-9 and TRBJ2-7; a possible D gene is TRBD1 (5 bases). The CDR3 is 15 amino acids. V gave up 5 bases and J gave up 1 base, with 15 bases separating them. Germline V CDR1 and CDR2: SEHNR, FQNEAQ (reference sequence). The CDR3 DNA reads TGTGCCAGCAGCGACACGACAGTTGTTTCCTACGAGCAGTACTTC. Translation: CASSDTTVVSYEQYF.

This clone was seen once. V usage is TRBV25-1 and J usage is TRBJ2-5; D is unresolved. This CDR3 has 14 amino acids. CDR1 is MGHDK and CDR2 is SYGVNS in the germline V gene. Trimming took off 6 bases at V and 5 bases at J, with 16 bases between the two ends. CDR3 bases: TGTGCCAGCAGATCACGGCAGCCTGGGGAGACCCAGTACTTC. It translates to CASRSRQPGETQYF.

The J gene is TRBJ2-1, the V gene TRBV29-1, with 11 nucleotides matching TRBD2. CDR1 SQVTM and CDR2 ANQGSEA come from the germline V gene. The V and J ends lost 8 bases and 8 bases, in that order; junction bases with no gene match: 11. The CDR3 is 14 amino acids. The CDR3 spells CSIRTSGWYDEQFF. The CDR3 DNA reads TGCAGCATACGGACTAGCGGGTGGTACGATGAGCAGTTCTTC.

V is TRBV29-1 and J is TRBJ2-7; no clear D. Deletions cut 6 bases from V and 4 bases from J, with 13 bases between. Germline lookup yields CDR1 SQVTM and CDR2 ANQGSEA. The CDR3 contains 12 residues. The CDR3 sequence is CSVLLLPYEQYF. CDR3 DNA sequence: TGCAGCGTCCTCCTCCTACCATACGAGCAGTACTTC.

In this sample, this clone turned up a few times. This sequence joins TRBV14 and TRBJ2-5, with 10 bases aligning to TRBD1. The CDR3 length is 16 residues. The V segment lost 4 bases and the J segment 4 bases; nucleotides outside the gene matches: 9. Germline CDR1 and CDR2: SGHDN and FVKESK. The CDR3 nucleotides read TGTGCCAGCAGCCTTCTCCCAGACAGGGGGCGAGAGACCCAGTACTTC. Translating it yields CASSLLPDRGRETQYF. Based on the CDR3 plus reference TRBV14 and TRBJ2-5, the full variable domain is EAGVTQFPSHSVIEKGQTVTLRCDPISGHDNLYWYRRVMGKEIKFLLHFVKESKQDESGMPNNRFLAERTGGTYSTLKVQPAELEDSGVYFCASSLLPDRGRETQYFGPGTRLLVL.

This chain uses TRBV27 with TRBJ2-7, with a possible D match to TRBD1 (6 bases). V lost 7 bases to trimming and J lost 6 bases, with 22 bases between them. This CDR3 has 15 residues. The germline gives CDR1 MNHEY, CDR2 SMNVEV (reference sequence). This CDR3 reads CASTPMQGYRLEQYF. The CDR3 DNA reads TGTGCCAGCACCCCCATGCAGGGGTATCGCCTCGAGCAGTACTTC.

This clone was counted only a few times. CDR3 sequence (DNA): TGTGCCAGCAGCTTAGTCGCCGTAGCGGGACGCACAGATACGCAGTATTTT. Residues: CASSLVAVAGRTDTQYF. The rearrangement uses TRBV7-9 and TRBJ2-3; the match to TRBD2 covers 8 bases. Germline loops: CDR1 SEHNR, CDR2 FQNEAQ (reference sequence). V shed 1 base and J 1 base; nucleotides not matched to a gene: 7. The CDR3 loop spans 17 amino acids.

This chain connects TRBV7-9 to TRBJ1-2; D gene unclear. The germline gives CDR1 SEHNR, CDR2 FQNEAQ (reference sequence). The CDR3 totals 14 residues. The germline V and J ends were trimmed by 4 bases and 8 bases, with 17 bases remaining between them. In DNA, the CDR3 is TGTGCCAGCAGCTCACCGGACTCGGAGGACGGCTACACCTTC. Its translation: CASSSPDSEDGYTF. Full variable domain (rest looked up from reference TRBV7-9 and TRBJ1-2): DTGVSQNPRHKITKRGQNVTFRCDPISEHNRLYWYRQTLGQGPEFLTYFQNEAQLEKSRLLSDRFSAERPKGSFSTLEIQRTEQGDSAMYLCASSSPDSEDGYTFGSGTRLTVV.

The sample holds a few counts of this clone. The rearrangement joins TRBV28 to TRBJ2-7; D is ambiguous. CDR1 is MDHEN and CDR2 is SYDVKM in the germline V gene. The ends were cut back, 5 bases at V and 0 bases at J, with 20 bases in the middle. The CDR3 is 17 amino acids. The chain's CDR3 is CASSASNPGGGSYEQYF. The CDR3, as DNA: TGTGCCAGCAGTGCATCGAACCCGGGTGGCGGCTCCTACGAGCAGTACTTC.

The J gene is TRBJ2-7, the V gene TRBV15, with a possible D match to TRBD1 (6 bases). In germline, CDR1 is LNHNV, CDR2 YYDKDF (reference sequence). Trimming pared 4 bases from V and 1 base from J, leaving 8 bases between. The CDR3 covers 13 residues. CDR3 coding DNA: TGTGCCACCAGCATGGACAGATCCTACGAGCAGTACTTC. Its protein product is CATSMDRSYEQYF.

V is TRBV5-1 and J is TRBJ2-2; possible D gene TRBD1, 6 bases. V dropped 3 bases and J dropped 1 base, with 7 bases sitting between them. The CDR3 runs to 14 residues. Germline assignment: CDR1 SGHRS and CDR2 YFSETQ. In DNA, the CDR3 is TGCGCCAGCAGCTCGGACAGGAACACCGGGGAGCTGTTTTTT. Protein: CASSSDRNTGELFF.

This chain joins TRBV4-1 and TRBJ2-5; D uncertain. CDR1 and CDR2 (germline): MGHRA, YSYEKL. Trimming shortened V by 1 base and J by 6 bases, and 12 bases separated the two germline ends. This CDR3 contains 14 residues. The CDR3 DNA sequence: TGCGCCAGCAGCCAAGCCCGTAATCAAAAGACCCAGTACTTC. Translation: CASSQARNQKTQYF.

The chain uses TRBV27 and TRBJ1-4, with 7 bases fitting TRBD1. CDR1 and CDR2 (germline): MNHEY, SMNVEV (reference sequence). The CDR3 covers 17 residues. The ends lost 5 bases at V and 5 bases at J; junction bases unmatched: 14. The CDR3 here is CASSATGVRTRNEKLFF. CDR3 coding DNA: TGTGCCAGCAGTGCCACAGGGGTCCGCACCCGGAATGAAAAACTGTTTTTT.

The CDR3: CASSLVGQAYLGEQYF. CDR3 nucleotides: TGTGCCAGCAGCTTAGTCGGACAGGCCTACCTTGGCGAGCAGTACTTC. The rearrangement links TRBV11-2 to TRBJ2-7; 7 bases line up with TRBD1. Germline loops: CDR1 SGHAT, CDR2 FQNNGV. V lost 1 base, J lost 6 bases, and 12 bases stayed unmatched. The CDR3 covers 16 residues.

V usage is TRBV29-1 and J usage is TRBJ2-5; tentatively, D is TRBD1 (6 bases). The CDR3 covers 14 residues. V was shortened by 4 bases and J by 3 bases, with 15 bases between the two germline ends. Germline CDR1 and CDR2: SQVTM and ANQGSEA. In DNA, the CDR3 is TGCAGCGTTGTGGACAGCGCGTTCAAAGAGACCCAGTACTTC. Its translation is CSVVDSAFKETQYF.